This T cell receptor (beta chain) was recorded in a study of cytomegalovirus exposure and HLA in healthy donors. Study observations and caveats: The Asian-associated ancestry cluster reportedly had fewer N-insertions than the 666-donor mean in a later analysis.

The trim removed 4 bases at V and 10 bases at J, leaving 8 bases unmatched. CDR1 is MNHEY, CDR2 SMNVEV, per germline (reference sequence). This CDR3 has 13 amino acids. The PCR ran on 60 Vbeta and 13 Jbeta primers. TCRdb's table, derived via immunoSEQ multiplex PCR, lists solely in-frame clones and lacks some. The data show about 190,000 clones, 60% to 85% seen once. With regard to this clone: Its antigen is currently unknown.

The J gene is TRBJ1-1, the V gene TRBV27; 8 positions agree with TRBD1. Sequences were obtained from PBMCs. The sequence was collected from a woman between 35 and 50 years old in good health and CMV-seronegative. The CDR3 here is CASSWGPTGVAFF. Written as DNA, the CDR3 is TGTGCCAGCAGTTGGGGCCCGACAGGGGTAGCTTTCTTT.